Listed here are 12 T cell receptor beta chains from one sample, sequenced in a study of OX40 agonist ivuxolimab in advanced cancers. The library was generated by the immunoSEQ multiplex PCR assay. This immuneACCESS table, as held by TCRdb, lists in-frame sequences with V and J called but not all clones. Of the missing ones, under half trace to an unresolved V gene in checked studies; the others have no known cause. The sample table lists 40,000 or so clones, around 82% of them with a count of one. The ten most abundant clones make up 6.5% to 8% of the sample. The starting material was CD4+ or CD8+ T cells sorted from blood, obtained in a trial of the OX40 agonist ivuxolimab. The receptor set was obtained from an adult with an advanced solid tumor such as melanoma, head and neck, liver or kidney cancer.

The chain links TRBV20-1 to TRBJ2-7; 7 nucleotides align to TRBD1. CDR1 and CDR2 from the germline V gene are DFQATT and SNEGSKA (reference sequence). This CDR3 spans 11 amino acids. Trimming at V came to 5 bases and at J to 4 bases, leaving 2 bases not matched to a gene. Here the CDR3 reads CSAGDRYEQYF. CDR3 nucleotides: TGCAGTGCTGGGGACAGATACGAGCAGTACTTC.

CDR3 protein: CASSSGLSTNQPQHF. The CDR3 DNA reads TGTGCCAGTAGCTCGGGCCTTTCGACGAATCAGCCCCAGCATTTT. The genes are TRBV19 and TRBJ1-5; D not resolved. This CDR3 spans 15 amino acids. Per germline, CDR1 LNHDA and CDR2 SQIVND (reference sequence). The V gene lost 6 bases and the J gene lost 4 bases, with 16 bases spanning the gap.

V gene TRBV7-8 combines with J gene TRBJ2-1; D remains unclear. Germline CDR1 is SGHVS and CDR2 is FQNEAQ. V was clipped by 2 bases and J by 9 bases, with 14 bases between them. The CDR3 length is 14 residues. The CDR3 protein is CASSLYTLDGEQFF. The CDR3 bases are TGTGCCAGCAGCTTATACACGTTAGATGGTGAGCAGTTCTTC. The full variable domain, completed using reference TRBV7-8 and TRBJ2-1, is GAGVSQSPRYKVAKRGQDVALRCDPISGHVSLFWYQQALGQGPEFLTYFQNEAQLDKSGLPSDRFFAERPEGSVSTLKIQRTQQEDSAVYLCASSLYTLDGEQFFGPGTRLTVL.

V and J are TRBV28 and TRBJ2-5, with 8 bases aligning to TRBD2. This CDR3 has 15 residues. Germline CDR1 is MDHEN and CDR2 is SYDVKM. Trimming at V came to 5 bases and at J to 5 bases, leaving 10 bases not matched to a gene. The CDR3 DNA reads TGTGCCAGCAGTCGCCTAACTAGCGGTCAGGAGACCCAGTACTTC. As protein: CASSRLTSGQETQYF.

The chain recombines TRBV6-5 with TRBJ2-7; D gene unclear. The CDR3 contains 12 residues. CDR1 MNHEY and CDR2 SVGAGI come from the germline V gene. Trimming stripped 6 bases from V and 1 base from J, with 7 bases between. Here the CDR3 DNA reads TGTGCCAGCAGGATAGGATCCTACGAGCAGTACTTC. This sequence encodes CASRIGSYEQYF.

The V gene is TRBV7-6, the J gene TRBJ2-2; D uncertain. This CDR3 region has 12 residues. V was pared by 6 bases and J by 6 bases, with 8 bases between. Germline V gene data show CDR1 as SGHVS and CDR2 as FNYEAQ. The CDR3 DNA reads as TGTGCCAGCAGTGCTATCGCCGGGGAGCTGTTTTTT. The encoded protein is CASSAIAGELFF.

This chain links TRBV7-9 with TRBJ2-3; D remains ambiguous. CDR1 and CDR2 (germline): SEHNR, FQNEAQ (reference sequence). The CDR3 spans 14 residues. V shed 0 bases and J shed 0 bases, with 4 bases lying between them. CDR3 sequence reads: CASSLAGSTDTQYF. CDR3 bases: TGTGCCAGCAGCTTAGCGGGCAGCACAGATACGCAGTATTTT.

The CDR3 DNA sequence: TGTGCCAGCAGACGGACAGGGTTTGGGGCCAACGTCCTGACTTTC. The encoded protein is CASRRTGFGANVLTF. V gene TRBV5-4 combines with J gene TRBJ2-6; 8 nucleotides line up with TRBD1. After removal of 5 bases from V and 3 bases from J, the junction contained 4 bases not matched to a gene. This CDR3 is 15 amino acids long. Germline V lookup: CDR1 SGHNT, CDR2 YYREEE (reference sequence). Using reference TRBV5-4 and TRBJ2-6 for the parts outside the CDR3, the full variable domain is ETGVTQSPTHLIKTRGQQVTLRCSSQSGHNTVSWYQQALGQGPQFIFQYYREEENGRGNFPPRFSGLQFPNYSSELNVNALELDDSALYLCASRRTGFGANVLTFGAGSRLTVL.

V and J are TRBV5-5 and TRBJ1-5; a possible D gene is TRBD1 (5 bases). Germline CDR1 SGHKS, CDR2 YYEKEE (reference sequence). Trimming removed 4 bases from V and 4 bases from J, with 9 bases in between. The CDR3 is 13 amino acids. CDR3 amino acids: CASSPDRNQPQHF. The CDR3 nucleotides read TGTGCCAGCAGCCCAGACAGAAATCAGCCCCAGCATTTT.

The chain links TRBV7-6 to TRBJ2-6; the D is unclear. Germline V lookup: CDR1 SGHVS, CDR2 FNYEAQ. This CDR3 is built from 19 residues. Trimming removed 1 base from V and 1 base from J, with 17 bases in between. The CDR3, as DNA: TGTGCCAGCAGCTTAGTGGGCAGCCGTGGGGTTTCTGGGGCCAACGTCCTGACTTTC. Its protein is CASSLVGSRGVSGANVLTF.

The J gene is TRBJ1-3, the V gene TRBV10-3; weak D call: TRBD1 (6 bases). The V end lost 3 bases, the J end lost 0 bases, and 12 bases lay between the germline ends. The CDR3 length is 16 residues. Germline CDR1 reads ENHRY; CDR2 reads SYGVKD. CDR3 protein: CAISDLDSNSGNTIYF. The CDR3 DNA reads TGTGCCATCAGTGACCTGGACAGCAACTCTGGAAACACCATATATTTT.

The sample holds one count of this clone. The chain recombines TRBV18 with TRBJ2-7, with TRBD2 matching 8 bases. The germline V gene encodes CDR1 KGHSH and CDR2 LQKENI. This CDR3 comprises 15 residues. V gave up 3 bases and J gave up 6 bases; unmatched junction bases: 10. CDR3 loop: CASSPNSGSRGEQYF. The CDR3 DNA is TGTGCCAGCTCACCGAACAGCGGGAGCAGGGGCGAGCAGTACTTC.